The clone carrying this T cell receptor (beta chain) came up once. Its cognate antigen is unknown. The source of the sample is a study of shared clonotypes between healthy human individuals. Study results and limitations: Read depth was anticipated to influence clonotype sharing among donors.

Some clones are missing from TCRdb's copy, which holds only in-frame ones; the method was immunoSEQ multiplex PCR. The table includes 2 million to 2.5 million clones, over 85% detected once. V was pared by 2 bases and J by 9 bases, with 11 bases between. Germline assignment: CDR1 SEHNR and CDR2 FQNEAQ (reference sequence). There are 12 residues in the CDR3. The split of CD4+ cells yielded CD45RA+ naive and CD45RA-negative memory subsets. The TCR was taken from a man younger than 35 in good health. Some clones in this sample may be carry-over from other donors' samples. The genes are TRBV7-9 and TRBJ2-7; D is unclear. The sample consisted of naive CD4+ T cells from PBMCs. As to subset: CD45RA+ positively selected. The DNA of the CDR3 is TGTGCCAGCAGCTTAAACACGGTGGGGCAGTACTTC. Translating it yields CASSLNTVGQYF.